The T cell receptor beta chain described here comes from a study of shared clonotypes between healthy human individuals. The study, taken as a whole, reports: For sorted subsets, rarefaction showed incomplete sequencing despite large depth.

A note on this clone: The antigen remains unidentified.

The method was immunoSEQ multiplex PCR; TCRdb's version includes in-frame clones alone and lacks a portion of them. The sample lists over 700,000 clones; approximately 77% were seen once. CDR3 length: 15 residues. The V end was cut by 5 bases, the J end by 5 bases, with 18 bases between. Germline CDR1 is MNHNS and CDR2 is SASEGT. The rearrangement joins TRBV6-1 to TRBJ2-5; D is possibly TRBD1 (5 bases). This sequence originates from a woman aged 25 to 39 in good health. The sample taken for sequencing was memory CD4+ T cells sorted from blood. This sample's subset: CD45RA-negative fraction. The CDR3 nucleotides are TGTGCCAGCAGTAATTTCTGGGGCGTACAGGAGACCCAGTACTTC. It encodes CASSNFWGVQETQYF.